A selection of T cell receptor beta chains follows, all from one sample in a study of Ad26.COV2.S vaccination and SARS-CoV-2 variants. Repertoires were generated with immunoSEQ multiplex PCR, while TCRdb's copy carries only in-frame clones and drops some. The table lists a few hundred thousand clones, around 89% of them singletons, with 3.6% in the top ten. This specimen was peripheral blood, taken in a trial of Ad26.COV2.S vaccine versus placebo. The receptors come from a person between 18 and 59 years old who received the Ad26.COV2.S COVID-19 vaccine or a placebo. Both conserved end residues are part of each CDR3. D genes are given only for firm matches. For some rows the clone size is stated as once, few or many, or as a class when expanded; others skip it.

. . TRBJ1-5 TRBV6-1 TGTGCCAGCAGTGAAGCTTTTTTGTACAGGACGGAGGGCAATCAGCCCCAGCATTTT CASSEAFLYRTEGNQPQHF
. . TRBJ1-6 TRBV5-1 TGCGCCAGCTCCCAGGACCCGGGGAATTCACCCCTCCACTTT CASSQDPGNSPLHF
. once TRBJ2-6 TRBV7-2 TGTGCCAGCAGCTTGGCGGCAGACGGGAGCTCTGGGGCCAACGTCCTGACTTTC CASSLAADGSSGANVLTF
. . TRBJ1-2 TRBV4-1 TGCGCCAGCAGCCAAGATCAGTGGCAGAAGAACTATGGCTACACCTTC CASSQDQWQKNYGYTF
. once TRBJ1-1 TRBV10-1 TGCGCCAGCAGCCCTGGGTTGGGTCCTTCGAACACTGAAGCTTTCTTT CASSPGLGPSNTEAFF
. . TRBJ2-5 TRBV4-1 TGCGCCAGCAGCCAGACTAGGGAGACCCAGTACTTC CASSQTRETQYF
. . TRBJ2-3 TRBV6-2/TRBV6-3 TGTGCCAGCAGGCCTCCGGCGGGAGATACGCAGTATTTT CASRPPAGDTQYF
. . TRBJ2-1 TRBV5-1 TGCGCCAGCAAGGAGGACGTGGGAGGTACCAATGAGCAGTTCTTC CASKEDVGGTNEQFF
. . TRBJ1-2 TRBV6-1 TGTGCCAGCAGTGAAGTTGCAGGGGCCTATGGCTACACCTTC CASSEVAGAYGYTF
TRBD1 . TRBJ1-5 TRBV4-3 TGCGCCAGCAGCCAAGGTTTCAGGGGGGGTCAGCCCCAGCATTTT CASSQGFRGGQPQHF
. . TRBJ2-3 TRBV9 TGTGCCAGCAGCCCCCGGACAACTAGCACAGATACGCAGTATTTT CASSPRTTSTDTQYF
. . TRBJ2-5 TRBV3-1/TRBV3-2 TGTGCCAGCAGCCGCGCTGAGACCCAGTACTTC CASSRAETQYF
TRBD2 . TRBJ2-5 TRBV15 TGTGCCACCAGCAGAGATCGTAGTAGCGGGGGGGCCGGAGTCCAAGAGACCCAGTACTTC CATSRDRSSGGAGVQETQYF
. . TRBJ1-5 TRBV27 TGTGCCAGCAGTTCCTCCCCTGGGGACCGGCAGCCCCAGCATTTT CASSSSPGDRQPQHF
. . TRBJ2-2 TRBV7-9 TGTGCCAAGGGGACGGTTAACACCGGGGAGCTGTTTTTT CAKGTVNTGELFF
. . TRBJ1-2 TRBV5-6 TGTGCCAGCAGCTTGGCCAGGGCATATGGCTACACCTTC CASSLARAYGYTF
. once TRBJ2-7 TRBV4-3 TGCGCCAGCAGCCAGCCTGCGACCGGCGAGCAGTACTTC CASSQPATGEQYF
. few TRBJ1-2 TRBV11-2 TGTGCCAGCAGCTTAGAGAGGGCTAACTATGGCTACACCTTC CASSLERANYGYTF
TRBD1 few TRBJ2-5 TRBV7-2 TGTGCCAGCAGCTTGGAAACAGGGGAGGAGACCCAGTACTTC CASSLETGEETQYF
. . TRBJ2-3 TRBV11-2 TGTGCCAGCAGCTCTACGGGCAGGGACACAGATACGCAGTATTTT CASSSTGRDTDTQYF
. . TRBJ2-3 TRBV14 TGTGCCAGCAGCTTACTGGGCGGGGGCACAGATACGCAGTATTTT CASSLLGGGTDTQYF
. . TRBJ1-5 TRBV19 TGTGCCAGTAGTAGGACAGATAGCAATCAGCCCCAGCATTTT CASSRTDSNQPQHF
. . TRBJ1-3 TRBV7-2 TGTGCCAGCAGCTTAGCGCCAGTCAACGCTGGAAACACCATATATTTT CASSLAPVNAGNTIYF
. . TRBJ2-2 TRBV4-1 TGCGCCAGCAGCTCTACTGGGGGGACGGCGAACACCGGGGAGCTGTTTTTT CASSSTGGTANTGELFF
. . TRBJ2-3 TRBV24-1 TGTGCCACCAGTGTAGGGCCTTCTAGCACAGATACGCAGTATTTT CATSVGPSSTDTQYF
. . TRBJ1-2 TRBV19 TGTGCCAGTAGTATCGGGTTTGGCTACACCTTC CASSIGFGYTF
. . TRBJ2-1 TRBV2 TGTGCCAGCACCCAAAAGGCGGCAGGGAATGAGCAGTTCTTC CASTQKAAGNEQFF
. . TRBJ2-3 TRBV7-2 TGTGCCAGCAGCTCTCCCAGGGAGGCAATAACTAGCACAGATACGCAGTATTTT CASSSPREAITSTDTQYF
TRBD2 . TRBJ2-1 TRBV5-1 TGCGCCAGCAGCGCGGGACTAGCGGAGATCAATGAGCAGTTCTTC CASSAGLAEINEQFF
. . TRBJ1-5 TRBV7-2 TGTGCCAGCAGCACAACAGGGTTAATTCAGCCCCAGCATTTT CASSTTGLIQPQHF
. . TRBJ2-3 TRBV9 TGTGCCAGCAGCCTCCGCGGCCGTAGCACAGATACGCAGTATTTT CASSLRGRSTDTQYF
TRBD1 . TRBJ1-5 TRBV11-2 TGTGCCAGCAGCTACGGGACAGGGGGCGGCCAGCCCCAGCATTTT CASSYGTGGGQPQHF
. . TRBJ2-1 TRBV9 TGTGCCAGCAGCTCCCCCCCCAACCTAAAGACCTATGAGCAGTTCTTC CASSSPPNLKTYEQFF
. once TRBJ2-3 TRBV29-1 TGCAGCGTTGAGAGGGCCGGGACCCCCACAGATACGCAGTATTTT CSVERAGTPTDTQYF
TRBD2 . TRBJ2-1 TRBV3-1/TRBV3-2 TGTGCCAGCAGCCACTTTGGGGGGGGGTACAATGAGCAGTTCTTC CASSHFGGGYNEQFF